This T cell receptor beta chain originates from a study of cytomegalovirus exposure and HLA in healthy donors. Across the study: The roughly 120 validation repertoires, a later analysis reported, used the same platform as the 600 to 700 first-cohort repertoires. General study findings and limits: Associated with cytomegalovirus, according to the listing, were 150 to 200 TCR beta chains. According to a subsequent analysis, TCR clusters identified in the first cohort showed a tendency to co-occur across the 100 to 150 validation repertoires.

Clones were sequenced by immunoSEQ multiplex PCR, and TCRdb holds only the in-frame ones, with some missing. The sample shows 160,000 or so clones, 85% to 90% of them seen only once. Details on this clone: Its antigen remains unknown.

CDR1 is SGHRS, CDR2 YFSETQ, per germline. The CDR3 totals 14 residues. The ends were cut back, 2 bases at V and 3 bases at J, with 9 bases in the middle. The donors belonged to the roughly 110-subject validation cohort, separate from the roughly 710-subject first cohort. What was sequenced was PBMCs. This chain connects TRBV5-1 to TRBJ2-1; no firm D call. This sequence originates from a woman younger than 45 in good health and CMV-seronegative. CDR3 in DNA: TGCGCCAGCAGCTTTGTCCAGTACTACAATGAGCAGTTCTTC. This codes for CASSFVQYYNEQFF.